A selection of T cell receptor beta chains follows, all from one sample in a study of human versus mouse CDR3 diversity and MHC coevolution. The repertoire was sequenced with immunoSEQ multiplex PCR; TCRdb's copy has only in-frame clones and lacks some. Of 80,000 or so clones listed, 80% to 95% are singletons. The sample was naive CD4+ T cells from blood. Source of these receptors: a person aged 30 to 69 in good health. Each CDR3 is given with its conserved first and last residue. The D gene is left open where the match is weak. Rows may omit the clone size; those that give it use once, few, many or a size class.

V gene	clone size	D gene	J gene	CDR3 protein	CDR3 DNA
TRBV28	.	TRBD2	TRBJ2-1	CASSPLSGSSYNEQFF	TGTGCCAGCAGCCCCCTCAGCGGGAGCTCCTACAATGAGCAGTTCTTC
TRBV18	.	TRBD1	TRBJ2-7	CASSPPGGAVGNEQYF	TGTGCCAGCTCACCGCCAGGGGGCGCGGTTGGGAACGAGCAGTACTTC
TRBV5-1	.	TRBD2	TRBJ2-3	CASSGLAPDTQYF	TGCGCCAGCAGCGGACTAGCTCCAGATACGCAGTATTTT
TRBV30	once	.	TRBJ2-2	CAWSRGTGELFF	TGTGCCTGGAGTAGGGGGACCGGGGAGCTGTTTTTT
TRBV5-6	.	TRBD1	TRBJ1-1	CASSLRARGRETEAFF	TGTGCCAGCAGCTTAAGGGCGAGGGGGCGAGAGACTGAAGCTTTCTTT
TRBV19	.	TRBD2	TRBJ2-6	CASSPTSAGANVLTF	TGTGCCAGTAGTCCGACTAGCGCCGGGGCCAACGTCCTGACTTTC
TRBV2	.	.	TRBJ1-1	CASRQGSAEAFF	TGTGCCAGCAGACAGGGATCGGCTGAAGCTTTCTTT
TRBV19	.	.	TRBJ2-4	CASTTVVLAKNIQYF	TGTGCCAGTACCACAGTTGTCCTAGCCAAAAACATTCAGTACTTC
TRBV11-1	.	TRBD2	TRBJ2-1	CASSLQRGEYNEQFF	TGTGCCAGCAGCTTACAGCGGGGGGAATACAATGAGCAGTTCTTC
TRBV7-3	.	.	TRBJ2-2	CASSVTGTRGGELFF	TGTGCCAGCAGCGTAACAGGAACTCGAGGCGGGGAGCTGTTTTTT
TRBV7-9	.	TRBD1	TRBJ2-5	CASSLATGTGGIEYF	TGTGCCAGCAGCTTAGCTACCGGGACAGGGGGCATAGAGTACTTC
TRBV30	.	.	TRBJ2-1	CAWSAGFSYNEQFF	TGTGCCTGGAGTGCAGGATTCTCCTACAATGAGCAGTTCTTC
TRBV10-3	few	.	TRBJ1-3	CAISEGAAGNTIYF	TGTGCCATCAGTGAGGGGGCGGCTGGAAACACCATATATTTT
TRBV7-6	.	TRBD1	TRBJ2-7	CASSLGWGQGETYEQYF	TGTGCCAGCAGCTTAGGTTGGGGACAGGGAGAAACCTACGAGCAGTACTTC
TRBV7-9	.	TRBD1	TRBJ2-3	CASSLSGQGTDTQYF	TGTGCCAGCAGCTTATCGGGACAGGGGACAGATACGCAGTATTTT
TRBV5-1	.	.	TRBJ2-3	CASSFPGTDTQYF	TGCGCCAGCAGCTTCCCAGGCACAGATACGCAGTATTTT
TRBV29-1	.	.	TRBJ1-2	CSAGPRQGGYTF	TGCAGCGCCGGTCCGAGGCAGGGGGGCTACACCTTC
TRBV7-2	.	TRBD2	TRBJ2-1	CASSLVLWGGYYNEQFF	TGTGCCAGCAGCTTAGTATTGTGGGGGGGGTATTACAATGAGCAGTTCTTC
TRBV7-2	.	TRBD2	TRBJ2-1	CASSLVASGRFF	TGTGCCAGCAGCTTAGTGGCTAGCGGGAGGTTCTTC
TRBV9	.	TRBD1	TRBJ2-3	CASSLRDRGTDTQYF	TGTGCCAGCAGTCTCCGGGACAGGGGCACAGATACGCAGTATTTT
TRBV7-2	.	TRBD1	TRBJ1-1	CASSPWTGTNTEAFF	TGTGCCAGCAGCCCTTGGACAGGAACGAACACTGAAGCTTTCTTT
TRBV28	.	.	TRBJ1-4	CASSPGTGGVTNEKLFF	TGTGCCAGCAGTCCCGGAACGGGGGGGGTCACTAATGAAAAACTGTTTTTT
TRBV7-2	.	.	TRBJ1-2	CASSPPASSGYGYTF	TGTGCCAGCAGCCCCCCCGCGTCTTCAGGGTATGGCTACACCTTC
TRBV9	.	TRBD1	TRBJ1-1	CASTKGAMNTEAFF	TGTGCCAGCACCAAGGGGGCCATGAACACTGAAGCTTTCTTT
TRBV15	.	.	TRBJ2-7	CATSRFSGEQYF	TGTGCCACCAGCAGATTCTCGGGGGAGCAGTACTTC
TRBV19	.	TRBD1	TRBJ1-2	CASSGDRGVYGYTF	TGTGCCAGTAGCGGGGACAGGGGTGTCTATGGCTACACCTTC
TRBV9	once	TRBD1	TRBJ2-2	CASSVGDRDTGELFF	TGTGCCAGCAGCGTAGGGGACAGGGACACCGGGGAGCTGTTTTTT
TRBV9	.	.	TRBJ1-1	CASSPLLRSEAFF	TGTGCCAGCAGCCCCCTTCTGAGGTCTGAAGCTTTCTTT
TRBV4-2	.	TRBD1	TRBJ1-4	CASSQEGQADEKLFF	TGTGCCAGCAGCCAAGAGGGACAGGCTGATGAAAAACTGTTTTTT
TRBV19	.	.	TRBJ1-1	CASSMEGRGPLEAFF	TGTGCCAGTAGTATGGAGGGGAGGGGACCTCTTGAAGCTTTCTTT
TRBV6-5	.	TRBD1	TRBJ1-1	CASRRQGGITEAFF	TGTGCCAGCAGACGACAGGGAGGAATCACTGAAGCTTTCTTT
TRBV27	.	TRBD1	TRBJ2-7	CASSIPGQGGEQYF	TGTGCCAGCAGCATTCCGGGACAGGGAGGAGAGCAGTACTTC
TRBV30	once	TRBD1	TRBJ1-6	CAWNRGNSPLHF	TGTGCCTGGAACAGGGGCAATTCACCCCTCCACTTT
TRBV2	once	.	TRBJ2-1	CASSVLASSDEQFF	TGTGCCAGCAGTGTTCTTGCTAGTAGCGATGAGCAGTTCTTC
TRBV7-2	.	TRBD2	TRBJ2-1	CASKGLRTHNEQFF	TGTGCCAGCAAGGGACTACGAACTCACAATGAGCAGTTCTTC
TRBV5-4	.	.	TRBJ2-3	CASSPRQSPFSDTQYF	TGTGCCAGCAGCCCCCGACAGAGCCCCTTCTCCGATACGCAGTATTTT
TRBV5-4	.	TRBD2	TRBJ2-7	CASSRDSSGPSEQYF	TGTGCCAGCAGCCGGGACTCTAGCGGCCCCTCCGAGCAGTACTTC
TRBV15	.	TRBD1	TRBJ1-2	CATSRRTGQLINYGYTF	TGTGCCACCAGCAGGAGGACAGGGCAACTCATTAACTATGGCTACACCTTC
TRBV9	.	.	TRBJ2-2	CASSVDGGGELFF	TGTGCCAGCAGCGTAGATGGCGGCGGGGAGCTGTTTTTT
TRBV6-6	.	TRBD2	TRBJ2-7	CASSYSMGSGGGEQYF	TGTGCCAGCAGTTACTCGATGGGATCGGGAGGTGGCGAGCAGTACTTC
TRBV18	.	.	TRBJ2-7	CASSPSVYEQYF	TGTGCCAGCTCACCCAGCGTCTACGAGCAGTACTTC
TRBV25-1	.	.	TRBJ1-5	CASSTGNRQPQHF	TGTGCCAGCAGCACCGGGAATCGACAGCCCCAGCATTTT
TRBV29-1	.	TRBD1	TRBJ2-6	CSVEVGDRTWTGANVLTF	TGCAGCGTTGAAGTAGGGGACAGGACATGGACTGGGGCCAACGTCCTGACTTTC
TRBV18	.	TRBD1	TRBJ1-2	CASSPDRSNYGYTF	TGTGCCAGCTCTCCGGACAGGTCTAACTATGGCTACACCTTC
TRBV5-6	.	.	TRBJ1-5	CASSLGGGNQPQHF	TGTGCCAGCAGCTTAGGGGGTGGGAATCAGCCCCAGCATTTT
TRBV6-5	.	.	TRBJ2-7	CASSYSIGDNYEQYF	TGTGCCAGCAGTTACTCGATAGGGGACAACTACGAGCAGTACTTC
TRBV18	.	TRBD1	TRBJ2-7	CASSPGQGFSYEQYF	TGTGCCAGCTCACCGGGACAGGGCTTTTCCTACGAGCAGTACTTC
TRBV30	.	TRBD1	TRBJ1-1	CAWSPSRTGLNTEAFF	TGTGCCTGGAGTCCCTCTCGGACAGGGTTGAACACTGAAGCTTTCTTT
TRBV11-2	.	TRBD2	TRBJ2-2	CASTPSHSGSAGELFF	TGTGCCAGCACTCCCTCCCACAGCGGGAGCGCCGGGGAGCTGTTTTTT
TRBV5-4	.	TRBD2	TRBJ2-3	CASSSGLAGTADTQYF	TGTGCCAGCAGCTCGGGACTAGCGGGGACGGCAGATACGCAGTATTTT
TRBV28	.	.	TRBJ2-1	CASTSARDEQFF	TGTGCCAGCACTAGCGCTAGGGATGAGCAGTTCTTC
TRBV7-8	.	.	TRBJ1-1	CASSLRRVTEAFF	TGTGCCAGCAGCTTACGGAGGGTAACTGAAGCTTTCTTT
TRBV18	.	.	TRBJ2-5	CASSAQGQETQYF	TGTGCCAGCTCCGCACAGGGTCAAGAGACCCAGTACTTC
TRBV5-8	.	TRBD1	TRBJ1-5	CASSPGTGQQPQHF	TGTGCCAGCAGCCCCGGGACAGGACAACAGCCCCAGCATTTT
TRBV25-1	.	TRBD1	TRBJ1-1	CASRGQEMNTEAFF	TGTGCCAGCAGAGGACAGGAGATGAACACTGAAGCTTTCTTT
TRBV7-2	.	.	TRBJ2-2	CASSLGLRGELFF	TGTGCCAGCAGCTTAGGACTCCGCGGGGAGCTGTTTTTT
TRBV7-2	.	.	TRBJ2-7	CASSPGGQVQYEQYF	TGTGCCAGCAGCCCGGGGGGCCAGGTTCAATACGAGCAGTACTTC
TRBV7-2	.	TRBD2	TRBJ2-1	CASSLSSGAYNEQFF	TGTGCCAGCAGCTTATCCAGCGGGGCCTACAATGAGCAGTTCTTC
TRBV5-1	.	TRBD2	TRBJ2-5	CASSLWGGQETQYF	TGCGCCAGCAGCTTGTGGGGGGGGCAAGAGACCCAGTACTTC
TRBV28	.	.	TRBJ2-5	CASRLGGAGQETQYF	TGTGCCAGCAGATTGGGGGGTGCTGGCCAAGAGACCCAGTACTTC